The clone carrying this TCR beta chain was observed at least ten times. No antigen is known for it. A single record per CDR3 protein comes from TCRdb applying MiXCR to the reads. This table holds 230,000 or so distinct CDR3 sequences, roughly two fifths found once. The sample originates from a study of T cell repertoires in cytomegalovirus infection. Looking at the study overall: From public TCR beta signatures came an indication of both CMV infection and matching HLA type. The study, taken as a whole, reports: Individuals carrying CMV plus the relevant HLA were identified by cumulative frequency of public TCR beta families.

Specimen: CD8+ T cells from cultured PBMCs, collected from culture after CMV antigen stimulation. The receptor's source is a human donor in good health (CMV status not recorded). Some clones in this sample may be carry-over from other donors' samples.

CDR3 loop: CASSLGLAGGQYYNEQFF. CDR3 bases: TGTGCCAGCAGCCTAGGACTAGCGGGGGGGCAGTATTACAATGAGCAGTTCTTC. The chain carries TRBV7-8 and TRBJ2-1; the match to TRBD2 covers 15 bases. J gave up 4 bases and V 5 bases, and 9 bases lay outside the gene matches. Germline V lookup: CDR1 SGHVS, CDR2 FQNEAQ. CDR3 size: 18 residues.